This entry features one T cell receptor beta chain sequence. The antigen is undetermined. Trimming took off 4 bases at V and 6 bases at J, with 17 bases between the two ends. The length of the CDR3 is 15 residues. The germline V gene has CDR1 SGHRS and CDR2 YFSETQ. The data are from a study of cytomegalovirus exposure and HLA in healthy donors. With 60 Vbeta and 13 Jbeta primers, the PCR was carried out. Clones were read by immunoSEQ multiplex PCR, and TCRdb kept only the in-frame ones, dropping some. The repertoire holds more than 110,000 clones, with around 80% as singletons. Study-level results: TCR beta sequences reportedly predicted most subjects' HLA-A and HLA-B alleles accurately. Most CMV-associated TCR beta chains were later found to appear HLA-restricted.

The sequence came from a man aged 50 to 59 in good health and CMV-seronegative. This chain uses TRBV5-1 with TRBJ1-5, with D possibly being TRBD1 (5 bases). Sequencing used PBMCs. The DNA for the CDR3 is TGCGCCAGCAGCCAGGATTCGGGGGGGGGTCAGCCCCAGCATTTT. This codes for CASSQDSGGGQPQHF.